These 28 T cell receptor beta chains were sequenced from one sample in a study of blood T cell repertoires in COVID-19. The protocol was immunoSEQ multiplex PCR, while the TCRdb copy is restricted to in-frame clones and leaves out a portion. The repertoire holds 120,000 to 150,000 clones, with roughly 82% as singletons. Sequenced material: peripheral blood. These receptors were obtained from a man older than 75 with acute or convalescent COVID-19.

The V call is TRBV18, the J call TRBJ2-7; 7 bases align to TRBD2. V lost 0 bases, J lost 3 bases, and 2 bases stayed unmatched. The CDR3 contains 14 residues. CDR1 KGHSH and CDR2 LQKENI come from the germline V gene. The DNA of the CDR3 is TGTGCCAGCTCACCACCGGGGGGGGGCTACGAGCAGTACTTC. This encodes CASSPPGGGYEQYF.

This rearrangement joins TRBV2 to TRBJ2-5; possible D gene TRBD1, 5 bases. The length of the CDR3 is 15 residues. Per germline, CDR1 SNHLY and CDR2 FYNNEI. Trimming took off 0 bases at V and 5 bases at J, with 13 bases between the two ends. In nucleotides, the CDR3 is TGTGCCAGCAGTGAAGCGCGTGGGGCGGAGGAGACCCAGTACTTC. As protein: CASSEARGAEETQYF.

This clone was detected only a few times. The rearrangement joins TRBV7-9 to TRBJ2-1; 13 bases agree with TRBD2. This CDR3 comprises 16 residues. The germline V gene has CDR1 SEHNR and CDR2 FQNEAQ (reference sequence). The junction had 4 bases not matched to a gene; V was cut back by 6 bases and J by 2 bases. The CDR3 nucleotides are TGTGCCAGCAGACGACTAGCGGGGGGACCCTACAATGAGCAGTTCTTC. Protein: CASRRLAGGPYNEQFF.

This clone occurred once. The chain combines TRBV7-9 with TRBJ1-2; D remains ambiguous. Trimming pared 5 bases from V and 8 bases from J, leaving 18 bases between. This CDR3 has 14 amino acids. In germline, CDR1 is SEHNR, CDR2 FQNEAQ (reference sequence). The CDR3 DNA sequence: TGTGCCAGCAGCCCAGAGACGTTCCGGCGGGGCTACACCTTC. Protein sequence: CASSPETFRRGYTF.

The V gene is TRBV7-2, the J gene TRBJ2-1; 13 positions match TRBD2. CDR3 length equals 16 residues. Trimming removed 2 bases from V and 10 bases from J; junction bases left unmatched: 8. The germline V gene encodes CDR1 SGHTA and CDR2 FQGNSA. For the CDR3, the DNA is TGTGCCAGCAGCTTACGGACTAGCGGGGGTTTTAAAGAGCAGTTCTTC. It yields the protein CASSLRTSGGFKEQFF.

V and J are TRBV5-5 and TRBJ2-3; weak D call: TRBD1 (6 bases). CDR1 SGHKS and CDR2 YYEKEE come from the germline V gene (reference sequence). Trimming left V 4 bases short and J 3 bases short, with 18 bases between. This CDR3 contains 16 residues. CDR3 residues: CASSPGLDSLTDTQYF. The CDR3 nucleotides are TGTGCCAGCAGCCCCGGGTTGGACAGCCTTACAGATACGCAGTATTTT.

J is TRBJ2-2 and V is TRBV24-1; TRBD1 aligns across 9 bases. The CDR3 is 14 amino acids. The germline gives CDR1 KGHDR, CDR2 SFDVKD. V was clipped by 7 bases and J by 5 bases; unmatched bases: 4. The CDR3: CATRDRGGTGELFF. The CDR3 region has the DNA TGTGCCACCAGAGACAGGGGGGGAACCGGGGAGCTGTTTTTT.

The chain recombines TRBV2 with TRBJ2-7; 10 bases line up with TRBD1. The V gene end was trimmed by 8 bases and the J gene end by 0 bases; junction bases not matched to a gene: 4. Germline CDR1 and CDR2: SNHLY and FYNNEI. The CDR3 runs to 14 residues. The CDR3 spells CASEGQGTSYEQYF. The CDR3 nucleotides are TGTGCCAGCGAGGGACAGGGGACCTCCTACGAGCAGTACTTC.

This sequence joins TRBV7-2 and TRBJ2-7; D may be TRBD1 (6 bases). V was clipped by 5 bases and J by 1 base, with 9 bases between them. Germline loops: CDR1 SGHTA, CDR2 FQGNSA. The length of the CDR3 is 13 residues. The CDR3 protein is CASSHRDSYEQYF. For the CDR3, the DNA is TGTGCCAGCAGCCACAGGGATTCCTACGAGCAGTACTTC.

This clone was observed a single time. The V gene is TRBV5-4, the J gene TRBJ2-5; 7 positions agree with TRBD2. Germline values: CDR1 SGHNT, CDR2 YYREEE (reference sequence). The CDR3 loop spans 16 amino acids. Trimming at V came to 3 bases and at J to 3 bases, leaving 11 bases not matched to a gene. The CDR3 bases are TGTGCCAGCAGCTCTTCCCCCCAGGCGGGGGAAGAGACCCAGTACTTC. Translating it yields CASSSSPQAGEETQYF.

This clone was seen more than once but under ten times. The chain joins TRBV3-1 (or the pseudogene TRBV3-2) to TRBJ1-2; 7 bases align to TRBD1. Germline trimming cut 4 bases from V and 12 bases from J; bases unmatched to any gene: 11. The CDR3 length is 13 residues. Germline V gene lookup returns CDR1 LGHDT and CDR2 YNNKEL (reference sequence). The CDR3 DNA is TGTGCCAGCAGCCCATACAGACAGGGTGAGAACACCTTC. Translation gives CASSPYRQGENTF.

This rearrangement joins TRBV7-2 to TRBJ2-7, with TRBD1 matching over 10 bases. Per the germline V gene, CDR1 is SGHTA and CDR2 is FQGNSA. The J segment lost 0 bases and the V segment lost 4 bases, leaving 3 bases of the junction unmatched. CDR3 size: 15 residues. Here the CDR3 reads CASSYDRGPSYEQYF. The CDR3 region has the DNA TGTGCCAGCAGCTATGACAGGGGGCCCTCCTACGAGCAGTACTTC.

The chain's CDR3 is CASSFPSAQPQHF. CDR3 in DNA: TGTGCCAGCAGCTTTCCGAGTGCGCAGCCCCAGCATTTT. The chain couples TRBV7-2 to TRBJ1-5; D is uncertain. CDR3 length: 13 residues. The V and J ends lost 3 bases and 7 bases respectively, with 10 bases between them. Germline V gene data show CDR1 as SGHTA and CDR2 as FQGNSA.

V usage is TRBV6-1 and J usage is TRBJ1-4; the D is unclear. Deletions cut 3 bases from V and 7 bases from J, with 9 bases between. Germline V gene data show CDR1 as MNHNS and CDR2 as SASEGT. CDR3 length: 13 residues. CDR3 loop: CASSEQAGEKLFF. The CDR3, as DNA: TGTGCCAGCAGTGAGCAAGCTGGTGAAAAACTGTTTTTT.

This chain uses TRBV7-9 with TRBJ2-5; TRBD2 aligns across 8 bases. Germline V gene data show CDR1 as SEHNR and CDR2 as FQNEAQ (reference sequence). V was clipped by 1 base and J by 3 bases; unmatched bases: 4. The CDR3 runs to 15 residues. CDR3 nucleotide sequence: TGTGCCAGCAGCTTAGGCGGGGGGATCAAAGAGACCCAGTACTTC. It translates to CASSLGGGIKETQYF.

This rearrangement joins TRBV7-8 to TRBJ2-5; D perhaps matches TRBD2 (5 bases). V was trimmed by 1 base and J by 1 base, leaving 10 bases between them. The CDR3 has 15 amino acids. The germline V gene has CDR1 SGHVS and CDR2 FQNEAQ. CDR3 amino acids: CASSLGSGSQETQYF. The DNA of the CDR3 is TGTGCCAGCAGCTTAGGTTCGGGGTCCCAAGAGACCCAGTACTTC.

The rearrangement joins TRBV7-3 to TRBJ2-2; tentative D call: TRBD2 (5 bases). The germline CDR1 and CDR2 sequences are SGHTA and FQGTGA. This CDR3 is built from 15 residues. Trimming took off 5 bases at V and 0 bases at J, with 10 bases between the two ends. CDR3 nucleotides: TGTGCCAGCAGCCAGGAGGCTGCGAACACCGGGGAGCTGTTTTTT. The encoded protein is CASSQEAANTGELFF.

The chain recombines TRBV28 with TRBJ1-1, with TRBD1 identical over 11 bases. V shed 8 bases, J shed 7 bases, and the junction held 9 bases outside the gene matches. CDR1 and CDR2 (germline): MDHEN, SYDVKM. This CDR3 has 14 amino acids. The CDR3 here is CASWTPGQGVEAFF. In DNA, the CDR3 is TGTGCCAGCTGGACCCCGGGACAGGGGGTTGAAGCTTTCTTT.

This chain links TRBV9 with TRBJ1-3; the D is unclear. The V end lost 6 bases, the J end lost 0 bases, and 7 bases lay between the germline ends. Germline V lookup: CDR1 SGDLS, CDR2 YYNGEE. The CDR3 is 13 residues long. The CDR3 region is CASTDASGNTIYF. The DNA for the CDR3 is TGTGCCAGCACAGATGCCTCTGGAAACACCATATATTTT.

This chain joins TRBV4-3 and TRBJ2-3; 7 bases align to TRBD2. Germline V CDR1 and CDR2: LGHNA, YSLEER. CDR3 length equals 15 residues. Losses at the gene ends were 5 bases for V and 2 bases for J; bases not matched to a gene: 7. CDR3: CASSVRLAHTDTQYF. DNA for the CDR3: TGCGCCAGCAGCGTGCGACTAGCCCACACAGATACGCAGTATTTT.

The chain recombines TRBV28 with TRBJ1-2; TRBD1 aligns across 8 bases. J gave up 6 bases and V 5 bases, and 8 bases lay outside the gene matches. The CDR3 covers 14 residues. CDR1 and CDR2 (germline): MDHEN, SYDVKM. The DNA of the CDR3 is TGTGCCAGCAGTCCCGGGGACAGGCCGGATGGCTACACCTTC. Amino acid sequence: CASSPGDRPDGYTF.

The chain employs TRBV3-1 (or the pseudogene TRBV3-2) and TRBJ1-1, with D possibly matching TRBD1 (5 bases). Germline values: CDR1 LGHDT, CDR2 YNNKEL (reference sequence). The CDR3 totals 15 residues. Trimming took 4 bases from V and 6 from J, leaving 18 bases between them. The CDR3 sequence: CASSRGRRDSPEAFF. CDR3 sequence (DNA): TGTGCCAGCAGCCGGGGACGGCGGGATTCACCTGAAGCTTTCTTT.

Regarding this clone: Sequence at one end of the junction differs from germline and may be a read error. The chain recombines TRBV2 with TRBJ2-7, with 9 bases fitting TRBD1. From germline, CDR1 is SNHLY and CDR2 FYNNEI. This CDR3 is built from 11 residues. The CDR3 region is CASSLGQGPDF. CDR3 DNA: TGTGCCAGCAGTCTGGGACAGGGTCCCGATTTC. The full variable domain, completed using reference TRBV2 and TRBJ2-7, is EPEVTQTPSHQVTQMGQEVILRCVPISNHLYFYWYRQILGQKVEFLVSFYNNEISEKSEIFDDQFSVERPDGSNFTLKIRSTKLEDSAMYFCASSLGQGPDFGPGTRLTVT.

This clone was observed once. CDR3 in amino acids: CASSQTSSGGAKGYGYTF. As DNA, the CDR3 is TGCGCCAGCAGCCAGACCTCGTCAGGGGGCGCAAAGGGCTATGGCTACACCTTC. The V gene is TRBV4-1, the J gene TRBJ1-2, with 8 positions matching TRBD1. V lost 3 bases, J lost 4 bases, and 16 bases stayed unmatched. This CDR3 has 18 residues. From germline, CDR1 is MGHRA and CDR2 YSYEKL.

In regard to this clone: Relative to the germline gene, one junction end is altered; a read error may explain this. The V call is TRBV30, the J call TRBJ1-1; D gene uncertain. Looked up from germline, CDR1 is GTSNPN and CDR2 is SVGIG (reference sequence). This CDR3 region has 14 residues. This CDR3 is CACSEGGWDTEAFF. Here the CDR3 DNA reads TGTGCCTGTAGTGAGGGCGGGTGGGACACTGAAGCTTTCTTT.

The chain joins TRBV7-2 to TRBJ1-2; 7 bases align to TRBD1. The CDR3 totals 14 residues. Germline V gene lookup returns CDR1 SGHTA and CDR2 FQGNSA. V shed 8 bases, J shed 0 bases, and the junction held 6 bases outside the gene matches. The CDR3 DNA follows: TGTGCCAGCTTAACCGGGACAGCTAACTATGGCTACACCTTC. Translating gives CASLTGTANYGYTF.

This CDR3 reads CASSPILAGGPGEQYF. In DNA form, the CDR3 reads TGTGCCAGCAGTCCCATACTAGCGGGGGGGCCGGGGGAGCAGTACTTC. The rearrangement uses TRBV28 and TRBJ2-7; 13 nucleotides line up with TRBD2. Germline CDR1 MDHEN, CDR2 SYDVKM. With 5 bases clipped from V and 7 bases from J, the junction kept 11 bases outside the gene matches. There are 16 residues in the CDR3.

The V and J genes are TRBV5-4 and TRBJ2-7, with D possibly matching TRBD1 (6 bases). The germline V gene encodes CDR1 SGHNT and CDR2 YYREEE (reference sequence). V gave up 5 bases and J gave up 0 bases, with 15 bases separating them. The CDR3 consists of 15 residues. CDR3 in DNA: TGTGCCAGCAGTTCACGACAGGCCTTCTCCTACGAGCAGTACTTC. It specifies CASSSRQAFSYEQYF.